This record looks at one T cell receptor (beta chain) sequence and its context. The data were produced by immunoSEQ multiplex PCR, yet TCRdb's version contains in-frame clones alone and is incomplete. The sample lists tens of thousands of clones, over 80% occurring once. Germline loops: CDR1 KGHSH, CDR2 LQKENI. Between the trimmed V and J ends, which lost 5 bases and 5 bases, there was a span of 9 bases. The CDR3 length is 13 residues. This entry comes from a study of technical replicates of blood from a handful of donors. This TCR was recovered from a human donor in good health. The sample consisted of T cells isolated from PBMCs. J is TRBJ1-4 and V is TRBV18; a weak D match, TRBD1 (6 bases). The CDR3 DNA reads as TGTGCCAGCTCAGAAGGACAGAATGAAAAACTGTTTTTT. This sequence encodes CASSEGQNEKLFF.